One sample yielded the 12 T cell receptor beta chains listed below, sequenced in a study of Ad26.COV2.S vaccination and SARS-CoV-2 variants. Sequenced by immunoSEQ multiplex PCR; TCRdb stores in-frame clones only, minus some. The sample yields some 520,000 clones, about 83% seen once. This sample's treatment: 19 received Ad26.COV2.S at low or high dose, single or two shots; roughly five received placebo; per-sample allocation not given. Day 63 following the first vaccine or placebo injection was when the samples were taken. This sample comprised peripheral blood, obtained in a trial of Ad26.COV2.S vaccine versus placebo. The receptor set was obtained from a person aged 18 to 65 who received the Ad26.COV2.S COVID-19 vaccine or a placebo.

This chain links TRBV4-2 with TRBJ1-1; no reliable D call. The ends were cut back, 0 bases at V and 1 base at J, with 15 bases in the middle. The CDR3 consists of 17 residues. Germline V gene lookup returns CDR1 LGHNA and CDR2 YNFKEQ. CDR3 protein: CASSQDSQGTRNTEAFF. CDR3 sequence (DNA): TGTGCCAGCAGCCAAGACTCTCAAGGCACCCGGAACACTGAAGCTTTCTTT.

This clone was seen once. This rearrangement joins TRBV6-1 to TRBJ2-5; a weak D match, TRBD2 (6 bases). Germline V gene lookup returns CDR1 MNHNS and CDR2 SASEGT. Trimming removed 3 bases from V and 5 bases from J, with 16 bases in between. The CDR3 sequence is 15 residues long. As DNA, the CDR3 is TGTGCCAGCAGTGAGAATGCGGGGCGACGGGAGACCCAGTACTTC. Protein: CASSENAGRRETQYF.

The chain employs TRBV6-6 and TRBJ2-1, with 7 bases identical to TRBD2. V trimming: 2 bases; J trimming: 2 bases; junction bases outside the gene matches: 3. The CDR3 has 15 amino acids. Germline-derived CDR1 and CDR2 are MNHNY and SVGAGI (reference sequence). The CDR3 bases are TGTGCCAGCAGTTACCGCGGGGGAGCCTACAATGAGCAGTTCTTC. It specifies CASSYRGGAYNEQFF.

The table lists this clone with a few counts. V gene TRBV27 combines with J gene TRBJ2-7; D is possibly TRBD2 (6 bases). The V and J ends lost 7 bases and 2 bases respectively, with 24 bases between them. Germline lookup yields CDR1 MNHEY and CDR2 SMNVEV (reference sequence). The CDR3 loop spans 17 amino acids. The CDR3 loop reads CASTLTSGDDIAYEQYF. DNA of the CDR3: TGTGCCAGCACCCTGACCTCGGGGGACGATATCGCCTACGAGCAGTACTTC.

This clone has only a few counts. The chain combines TRBV19 with TRBJ1-6, with D tentatively TRBD1 (5 bases). CDR1 and CDR2 from the germline V gene are LNHDA and SQIVND (reference sequence). V was cut by 10 bases and J by 6 bases, with 16 bases left in between. This CDR3 has 14 residues. The CDR3 nucleotides read TGTGCCACGCGAGGGGCGTTCGGTAATTCACCCCTCCACTTT. Encoded protein: CATRGAFGNSPLHF.

This clone was detected only once. The rearrangement uses TRBV2 and TRBJ2-3; 8 bases match TRBD2. Germline assignment: CDR1 SNHLY and CDR2 FYNNEI. The CDR3 is 14 residues long. J lost 2 bases, V lost 7 bases, and 5 bases had no gene match. The CDR3: CASMPSGFTDTQYF. The CDR3 DNA reads TGTGCCAGCATGCCTAGCGGGTTCACAGATACGCAGTATTTT.

The chain couples TRBV7-9 to TRBJ2-2, with D maybe TRBD1 (6 bases). V gave up 1 base and J gave up 11 bases, with 14 bases separating them. Germline V gives CDR1 SEHNR, CDR2 FQNEAQ (reference sequence). The CDR3 extends over 14 amino acids. CDR3 DNA sequence: TGTGCCAGCAGCTTAGGGACAGTTCGTCTCGAGCTGTTTTTT. Its protein is CASSLGTVRLELFF.

This clone occurred a few times. This chain uses TRBV5-4 with TRBJ1-1, with D tentatively TRBD1 (5 bases). From germline, CDR1 is SGHNT and CDR2 YYREEE (reference sequence). This CDR3 comprises 14 residues. Trimming stripped 4 bases from V and 3 bases from J, with 13 bases between. For the CDR3, the DNA is TGTGCCAGCAGCCTCCGAACGGGGGACACTGAAGCTTTCTTT. This translates into CASSLRTGDTEAFF.

Concerning this clone itself: Germline and junction disagree at one end, which may indicate a read error. CDR3: CASSESQGSGDTQYF. The CDR3 DNA reads TGTGCTAGCAGCGAATCACAGGGGTCGGGGGATACGCAGTATTTT. The chain is built from TRBV7-7 and TRBJ2-3; 7 bases map to TRBD1. The CDR3 spans 15 residues. The germline CDR1 and CDR2 sequences are SSHAT and FNYEAQ (reference sequence).

The J gene is TRBJ2-1, the V gene TRBV27, with 15 bases identical to TRBD2. The CDR3 consists of 18 residues. Germline CDR1 is MNHEY and CDR2 is SMNVEV (reference sequence). J gave up 9 bases and V 4 bases, and 13 bases lay outside the gene matches. In DNA form, the CDR3 reads TGTGCCAGCAGTTCTAGGACTAGCGGGAGGGTTTATGGTGTTGAGCAGTTCTTC. It yields the protein CASSSRTSGRVYGVEQFF.

This chain uses TRBV6-2 or TRBV6-3 with TRBJ2-7; possibly TRBD1 for D (5 bases). Germline V gives CDR1 MNHEY, CDR2 SVGEGT. Trimming cost V 6 bases and J 7 bases, with 19 bases left between them. The CDR3 is 14 amino acids. The CDR3 loop is CASSPMGHLGEQYF. CDR3 bases: TGTGCCAGCAGCCCCATGGGGCACCTCGGGGAGCAGTACTTC.

The DNA for the CDR3 is TGTGCCAGCAGCTTGAGGGGGCCCACTGAAGCTTTCTTT. It encodes CASSLRGPTEAFF. The rearrangement joins TRBV5-6 to TRBJ1-1, with 7 bases fitting TRBD1. The CDR3 has 13 amino acids. V shed 1 base and J 4 bases; nucleotides not matched to a gene: 1. Germline CDR1 SGHDT, CDR2 YYEEEE.